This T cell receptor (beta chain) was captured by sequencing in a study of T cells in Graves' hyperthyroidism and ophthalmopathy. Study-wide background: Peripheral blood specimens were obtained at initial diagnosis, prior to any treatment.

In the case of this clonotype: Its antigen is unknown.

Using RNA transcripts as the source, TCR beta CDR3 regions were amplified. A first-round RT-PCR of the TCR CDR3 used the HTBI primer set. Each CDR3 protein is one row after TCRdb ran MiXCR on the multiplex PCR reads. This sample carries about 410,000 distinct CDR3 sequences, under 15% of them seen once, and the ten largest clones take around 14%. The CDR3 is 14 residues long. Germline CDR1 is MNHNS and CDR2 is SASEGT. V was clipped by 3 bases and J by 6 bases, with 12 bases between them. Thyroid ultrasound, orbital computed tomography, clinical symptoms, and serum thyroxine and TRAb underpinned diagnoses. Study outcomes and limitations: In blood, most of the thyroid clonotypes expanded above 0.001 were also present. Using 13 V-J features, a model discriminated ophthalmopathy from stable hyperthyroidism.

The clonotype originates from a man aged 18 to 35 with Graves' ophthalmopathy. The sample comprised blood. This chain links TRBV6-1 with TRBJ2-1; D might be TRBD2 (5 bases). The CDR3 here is CASSETGFSNEQFF. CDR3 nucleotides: TGTGCCAGCAGTGAGACGGGGTTTAGCAATGAGCAGTTCTTC.